This passage covers 12 T cell receptor beta chains from one sample sequenced in a study of regulatory T cells in long-lasting Graves disease. As to time point: newly diagnosed GD, antithyroid drugs for less than 3 months. There was RNA extracted from PBMCs, and the TCR library was made from it. For TCR beta, libraries came from iRepertoire HTBI primers and Arm-PCR of CDR3 regions. MiXCR, run by TCRdb on the multiplex PCR reads, gives a single entry per CDR3 protein. The sample lists about 520,000 distinct CDR3 sequences, around 11% occurring once. The data were also submitted as part of a second study, on T cells in Graves' hyperthyroidism and ophthalmopathy.

The sample here was peripheral blood mononuclear cells (PBMCs), taken at new diagnosis, from a patient treated with antithyroid drugs. The receptors stem from a woman in her twenties or thirties with Graves disease.

This clonotype was counted between two and nine times. The chain links TRBV14 to TRBJ2-3; the match to TRBD1 covers 8 bases. Per the germline V gene, CDR1 is SGHDN and CDR2 is FVKESK. CDR3 length: 16 amino acids. With V trimmed by 5 bases and J by 0 bases, 7 bases remained unmatched. CDR3: CASSKGGTGSTDTQYF. The CDR3 coding sequence is TGTGCCAGCAGCAAAGGAGGGACAGGAAGCACAGATACGCAGTATTTT.

In this sample, this clonotype turned up many times. The chain links TRBV19 to TRBJ1-5, with D unclear. CDR1 LNHDA and CDR2 SQIVND come from the germline V gene (reference sequence). V lost 5 bases and J 6 bases, leaving 8 bases between the germline ends. The CDR3 loop spans 12 amino acids. The CDR3 loop is CASSLPVQPQHF. Written as DNA, the CDR3 is TGTGCCAGTAGTCTACCCGTTCAGCCCCAGCATTTT.

This clonotype appeared many times. The chain carries TRBV19 and TRBJ2-7; 8 bases fit TRBD2. Germline CDR1 is LNHDA and CDR2 is SQIVND (reference sequence). This CDR3 region has 20 residues. V lost 3 bases, J lost 2 bases, and 21 bases stayed unmatched. The CDR3 coding sequence is TGTGCCAGTAGTATCGATCGGGGGCTAGCGGGCCGCCATTCGACCTACGAGCAGTACTTC. Its protein product is CASSIDRGLAGRHSTYEQYF. Based on the CDR3 plus reference TRBV19 and TRBJ2-7, the full variable domain is DGGITQSPKYLFRKEGQNVTLSCEQNLNHDAMYWYRQDPGQGLRLIYYSQIVNDFQKGDIAEGYSVSREKKESFPLTVTSAQKNPTAFYLCASSIDRGLAGRHSTYEQYFGPGTRLTVT.

There are many counts of this clonotype. The chain is built from TRBV7-9 and TRBJ1-4; D gene unclear. The germline V gene encodes CDR1 SEHNR and CDR2 FQNEAQ (reference sequence). The CDR3 covers 11 residues. Between the trimmed V and J ends, which lost 3 bases and 9 bases, there was a span of 5 bases. This chain's CDR3 is CASSLVKKLFF. The CDR3 DNA reads as TGTGCCAGCAGCTTGGTGAAAAAACTGTTTTTT.

The sample holds many counts of this clonotype. V is TRBV28 and J is TRBJ2-5; TRBD1 agrees at 9 bases. Trimming took 5 bases from V and 1 from J; bases not matched to a gene: 2. The germline CDR1 and CDR2 sequences are MDHEN and SYDVKM. CDR3 length: 14 residues. In DNA, the CDR3 is TGTGCCAGCAGTGAGACAGGGGGCCAAGAGACCCAGTACTTC. Protein: CASSETGGQETQYF.

This clonotype was detected a few times. The CDR3 sequence: CASSFIRQANTEAFF. For the CDR3, the DNA is TGTGCCAGCAGTTTTATCCGACAGGCGAACACTGAAGCTTTCTTT. The chain is built from TRBV6-5 and TRBJ1-1, with D perhaps matching TRBD1 (6 bases). The germline V and J ends were trimmed by 4 bases and 1 base, with 13 bases remaining between them. The CDR3 is 15 residues long. The V gene's germline CDR1 is MNHEY and CDR2 SVGAGI.

This clonotype showed up just a few times. V and J are TRBV6-1 and TRBJ2-7; D is uncertain. Per the germline V gene, CDR1 is MNHNS and CDR2 is SASEGT. Trimming left V 4 bases short and J 4 bases short, with 5 bases between. This CDR3 comprises 11 residues. In DNA form, the CDR3 reads TGTGCCAGCAGTGCCTTTTACGAGCAGTACTTC. Protein sequence: CASSAFYEQYF.

This clonotype was seen at least ten times. The chain recombines TRBV10-1 with TRBJ2-7, with D possibly matching TRBD2 (5 bases). The CDR3 is 12 residues long. Germline V gene data show CDR1 as WNHNN and CDR2 as SYGVQD (reference sequence). V gave up 4 bases and J gave up 7 bases, with 11 bases separating them. DNA for the CDR3: TGCGCCAGCAGTGTAACTCCGGGGGAGCAGTACTTC. It is translated as CASSVTPGEQYF.

At least ten counts were recorded for this clonotype. The chain carries TRBV27 and TRBJ1-1, with 7 bases fitting TRBD1. The V gene's germline CDR1 is MNHEY and CDR2 SMNVEV (reference sequence). V shed 6 bases and J 10 bases; nucleotides not matched to a gene: 14. The CDR3 spans 14 residues. The CDR3 here is CASSVTGAQVGAFF. For the CDR3, the DNA is TGTGCCAGCAGCGTTACAGGGGCCCAAGTCGGAGCTTTCTTT.

On this clonotype: Just one base apart from a much larger clone, this may be a read error. The chain is built from TRBV6-2 or TRBV6-3 and TRBJ1-1, with D perhaps matching TRBD1 (5 bases). Per germline, CDR1 MNHEY and CDR2 SVGEGT. The CDR3 is 14 amino acids. The CDR3 DNA is TGTACCAGCAGTTACTCGAGGCAGGGAATAGAAGCTTTCTTT. Its translation is CTSSYSRQGIEAFF.

This clonotype was counted ten times or more. The chain has TRBV28 and TRBJ2-7; 7 positions agree with TRBD1. CDR1 is MDHEN and CDR2 is SYDVKM in the germline V gene. There are 14 residues in the CDR3. The ends lost 6 bases at V and 3 bases at J; junction bases unmatched: 8. The CDR3 region has the DNA TGTGCCAGCAGCCCTAAACAGGGGTACTACGAGCAGTACTTC. This codes for CASSPKQGYYEQYF.

This clonotype was observed a handful of times. V gene TRBV5-4 combines with J gene TRBJ2-1; D is possibly TRBD1 (5 bases). Deletions cut 1 base from V and 12 bases from J, with 11 bases between. The length of the CDR3 is 12 residues. Germline CDR1 is SGHNT and CDR2 is YYREEE (reference sequence). The CDR3 sequence is CASSLWGLPQFF. The CDR3 coding sequence is TGTGCCAGCAGCTTGTGGGGCCTCCCGCAGTTCTTC.